A single sample is the source of the 9 T cell receptor beta chains below, sequenced in a study of brain metastases from non-small cell lung cancer (dated by TCRdb to about 2019). Libraries were built with the immunoSEQ multiplex PCR assay. The table comes from immuneACCESS by way of TCRdb, which keeps in-frame sequences with V and J called. Part of the clones is missing from these tables; in studies checked, under half for an unresolved V gene and the rest for unknown reasons. Here the sample has 2,100 or so clones; approximately 80% occur a single time. Approximately 7.2% of the sample lies in the top ten. Sequencing was performed on tissue from a brain metastasis. The cell subset or site label corresponds to: resected brain metastasis paired with primary lung tumor. These receptors were collected from a donor at least 40 years old with non-small cell lung cancer.

The V call is TRBV5-4, the J call TRBJ2-2, with 7 positions matching TRBD2. V gave up 3 bases and J gave up 0 bases; unmatched junction bases: 5. CDR1 SGHNT and CDR2 YYREEE come from the germline V gene (reference sequence). CDR3 length: 16 residues. The CDR3 sequence: CASSSAGLANTGELFF. CDR3 nucleotides: TGTGCCAGCAGCTCCGCAGGACTAGCGAACACCGGGGAGCTGTTTTTT.

The V and J genes are TRBV19 and TRBJ2-1, with 14 nucleotides matching TRBD2. CDR3 length: 17 residues. CDR1 and CDR2 (germline): LNHDA, SQIVND (reference sequence). V shed 8 bases, J shed 8 bases, and the junction held 14 bases outside the gene matches. CDR3 bases: TGTGCCAGTGGGACTAGCGGGAGTTTTGGGTCGTGGGATGAGCAGTTCTTC. It encodes CASGTSGSFGSWDEQFF.

CDR3 sequence: CASSVSGMAEAFF. The CDR3 bases are TGCGCCAGCAGTGTATCAGGGATGGCTGAAGCTTTCTTT. The chain has TRBV10-1 and TRBJ1-1; D possibly corresponds to TRBD1 (5 bases). The CDR3 runs 13 residues. The germline V and J ends were trimmed by 4 bases and 6 bases, with 12 bases remaining between them. CDR1 is WNHNN, CDR2 SYGVQD, per germline (reference sequence).

The chain's CDR3 is CSVGQGEDSYGYTF. CDR3 bases: TGCAGCGTTGGGCAGGGAGAAGATAGCTATGGCTACACCTTC. The chain couples TRBV29-1 to TRBJ1-2; TRBD1 might be the D (5 bases). The CDR3 length is 14 residues. Trimming took off 4 bases at V and 4 bases at J, with 16 bases between the two ends. Germline CDR1 SQVTM, CDR2 ANQGSEA.

The chain employs TRBV5-1 and TRBJ1-5; the D gene is possibly TRBD1 (5 bases). The CDR3 spans 15 residues. V was cut by 0 bases and J by 8 bases, with 15 bases left in between. The germline V gene encodes CDR1 SGHRS and CDR2 YFSETQ. CDR3 in DNA: TGCGCCAGCAGCTTGGGTGGGGGTGAGGCGGAGCCCCAGCATTTT. Translating gives CASSLGGGEAEPQHF. Drawing the rest from reference TRBV5-1 and TRBJ1-5, the complete variable domain is KAGVTQTPRYLIKTRGQQVTLSCSPISGHRSVSWYQQTPGQGLQFLFEYFSETQRNKGNFPGRFSGRQFSNSRSEMNVSTLELGDSALYLCASSLGGGEAEPQHFGDGTRLSIL.

The chain employs TRBV7-8 and TRBJ2-3; tentatively, D is TRBD2 (5 bases). CDR3 length: 12 residues. V shed 6 bases and J shed 5 bases, with 9 bases lying between them. The germline CDR1 and CDR2 sequences are SGHVS and FQNEAQ. As DNA, the CDR3 is TGTGCCAGCAGGCTAGAGGGAGATACGCAGTATTTT. Translation: CASRLEGDTQYF.

The chain couples TRBV13 to TRBJ1-6; D perhaps matches TRBD1 (5 bases). The CDR3 sequence is 16 residues long. The V end was cut by 3 bases, the J end by 14 bases, with 23 bases between. Germline loops: CDR1 PRHDT, CDR2 FYEKMQ (reference sequence). The CDR3 here is CASSFGPDRPLNTLHF. Written as DNA, the CDR3 is TGTGCCAGCAGCTTCGGTCCAGACAGACCACTGAATACCCTCCACTTT.

The V and J genes are TRBV3-1 (or the pseudogene TRBV3-2) and TRBJ1-3, with a tentative D call TRBD1 (5 bases). Trimming took 0 bases from V and 6 from J, leaving 12 bases between them. Germline CDR1 is LGHDT and CDR2 is YNNKEL (reference sequence). This CDR3 is built from 15 residues. For the CDR3, the DNA is TGTGCCAGCAGCCAAGAGTCAGGGCGTGCAAACACCATATATTTT. This translates into CASSQESGRANTIYF.

V gene TRBV7-9 combines with J gene TRBJ1-5, with TRBD1 matching over 8 bases. Germline trimming cut 5 bases from V and 6 bases from J; bases unmatched to any gene: 6. The germline V gene has CDR1 SEHNR and CDR2 FQNEAQ (reference sequence). The CDR3 length is 14 residues. The CDR3 nucleotides read TGTGCCAGCAGCGCAGGGGGCCTCAGTCAGCCCCAGCATTTT. It codes for CASSAGGLSQPQHF.